This T cell receptor (beta chain) comes out of a study of blood T cell repertoires in COVID-19. In the study overall: Samples taken during acute and convalescent COVID-19 were collected in the United States, Italy and Spain. Sources were T cells, B-cell-depleted T cells, or PBMCs; the material itself was cDNA or gDNA.

In the original analysis: Amplified reference gene primers provided the basis for estimating nucleated cell counts. Generated by immunoSEQ multiplex PCR, the TCRdb table keeps only in-frame clones and is missing some. Clonal size and the V and J genes are those of that table, whereas D and trimming came from the DNA. The top ten hold about 10% of the sample, which has 250,000 to 300,000 clones, about 90% seen once. This clone was detected only a few times. Seattle-derived patients entered the study during active infection and were followed longitudinally. Looked up from germline, CDR1 is MNHNY and CDR2 is SVGAGI (reference sequence). The V end lost 4 bases, the J end lost 3 bases, and 16 bases lay between the germline ends. The CDR3 extends over 15 amino acids.

V is TRBV6-6 and J is TRBJ2-7, with no clear D. What was sequenced was peripheral blood. The receptor was derived from a woman aged 65 to 85 with COVID-19, enrolled during active disease. CDR3 residues: CASSSLPPSGYEQYF. Here the CDR3 DNA reads TGTGCCAGCAGTTCACTACCGCCTTCGGGCTACGAGCAGTACTTC.